The 30 T cell receptor beta chains listed next were all sequenced from one sample in a study of beta chain features in type 1 diabetes (dated by TCRdb to about 2018). Libraries came from the immunoSEQ multiplex PCR assay. The entire isolated RNA was reverse transcribed using the High Capacity cDNA Reverse Transcription Kit, and thus expressed TCRB transcripts were sequenced. This immuneACCESS table, as held by TCRdb, lists in-frame sequences with V and J called but not all clones. Of the missing ones, under half trace to an unresolved V gene in checked studies; the others have no known cause. The sample table contains hundreds of thousands of clones; only one count was recorded for around 9% of them. The ten largest clones capture 0.9% to 1.1% of the sample. What the research found in general, with its limitations: A moderate but significant shortening of TCRB CDR3 length was observed in type 1 diabetes patients in all four CD4+ subsets.

The antigens for these receptors are not known. Sample: central memory CD4+ T cells from blood. The source of these receptors is a man aged 30 to 45 with type 1 diabetes.

The chain joins TRBV9 to TRBJ1-6; 8 bases are shared with TRBD1. V gave up 1 base and J gave up 7 bases; unmatched junction bases: 4. Germline-derived CDR1 and CDR2 are SGDLS and YYNGEE. The CDR3 runs to 15 residues. CDR3 sequence reads: CASSVTTGGNSPLHF. CDR3 nucleotides: TGTGCCAGCAGCGTAACAACAGGGGGGAATTCACCCCTCCACTTT.

This clone showed up just a few times. The genes are TRBV27 and TRBJ2-1, with D perhaps assigned TRBD1 or TRBD2 (5 bases each). The CDR3 spans 15 residues. The V end was cut by 4 bases, the J end by 10 bases, with 20 bases between. The germline CDR1 and CDR2 sequences are MNHEY and SMNVEV (reference sequence). The CDR3 DNA follows: TGTGCCAGCAGTTGGACCGGGACGGTTCAGAGGGAGCAGTTCTTC. As protein: CASSWTGTVQREQFF.

This clone was counted a few times. This chain uses TRBV5-1 with TRBJ2-1; 10 bases align to TRBD1. CDR1 is SGHRS, CDR2 YFSETQ, per germline. V shed 0 bases, J shed 8 bases, and the junction held 5 bases outside the gene matches. CDR3 size: 15 residues. The CDR3 loop reads CASSLGDRGGDEQFF. The CDR3 DNA sequence: TGCGCCAGCAGCTTGGGGGACAGGGGTGGCGATGAGCAGTTCTTC. The full variable domain, in which reference TRBV5-1 and TRBJ2-1 provide the parts outside the CDR3, is KAGVTQTPRYLIKTRGQQVTLSCSPISGHRSVSWYQQTPGQGLQFLFEYFSETQRNKGNFPGRFSGRQFSNSRSEMNVSTLELGDSALYLCASSLGDRGGDEQFFGPGTRLTVL.

The J gene is TRBJ1-1, the V gene TRBV6-5; D not resolved. Looked up from germline, CDR1 is MNHEY and CDR2 is SVGAGI. Trimming took off 6 bases at V and 3 bases at J, with 11 bases between the two ends. This CDR3 has 13 residues. Written as DNA, the CDR3 is TGTGCCAGCAGCCCCCGAACGGACACTGAAGCTTTCTTT. It codes for CASSPRTDTEAFF.

This clone was seen a handful of times. J is TRBJ2-3 and V is TRBV5-1; no reliable D call. CDR1 is SGHRS and CDR2 is YFSETQ in the germline V gene. CDR3 length equals 16 residues. The V end was cut by 0 bases, the J end by 0 bases, with 11 bases between. In DNA, the CDR3 is TGCGCCAGCAGCTTGGCCGGAGATCCAAGCACAGATACGCAGTATTTT. Its translation is CASSLAGDPSTDTQYF.

The table lists this clone with a few counts. The rearrangement links TRBV29-1 to TRBJ2-2, with D hard to call. Germline CDR1 and CDR2: SQVTM and ANQGSEA. Trimming removed 0 bases from V and 2 bases from J, with 7 bases in between. CDR3 length: 14 residues. CDR3 in DNA: TGCAGCGTTGAAGATACGAAAAACACCGGGGAGCTGTTTTTT. This encodes CSVEDTKNTGELFF.

This chain links TRBV5-1 with TRBJ2-2; 7 bases are a match to TRBD1. V shed 7 bases and J 0 bases; nucleotides not matched to a gene: 9. CDR1 is SGHRS and CDR2 is YFSETQ in the germline V gene. The CDR3 length is 16 residues. The CDR3: CASVTGDPANTGELFF. The DNA for the CDR3 is TGCGCCAGCGTAACAGGGGACCCCGCGAACACCGGGGAGCTGTTTTTT.

This clone occurred a few times. DNA of the CDR3: TGTGCCAGCAGCAAGGATAGTACGGAGACCCAGTACTTC. Its protein product is CASSKDSTETQYF. This chain uses TRBV7-9 with TRBJ2-5; D uncertain. The CDR3 totals 13 residues. V was pared by 5 bases and J by 5 bases, with 12 bases between. Germline CDR1 is SEHNR and CDR2 is FQNEAQ (reference sequence).

Many counts were recorded for this clone. The chain carries TRBV7-9 and TRBJ2-5; 8 nucleotides align to TRBD2. J lost 2 bases, V lost 6 bases, and 5 bases had no gene match. Germline lookup yields CDR1 SEHNR and CDR2 FQNEAQ (reference sequence). CDR3 length equals 14 residues. The CDR3 is CASRESSGQETQYF. The CDR3, as DNA: TGTGCCAGCAGGGAGTCTAGCGGGCAAGAGACCCAGTACTTC.

This clone showed up just a few times. In the same sample, other DNA sequences code for this CDR3. The V gene is TRBV10-1, the J gene TRBJ2-6, with D unclear. Germline CDR1 WNHNN, CDR2 SYGVQD (reference sequence). The CDR3 spans 13 residues. The V end was cut by 0 bases, the J end by 3 bases, with 0 bases between. In DNA, the CDR3 is TGCGCCAGCAGTGAGTCTGGGGCCAACGTCCTGACTTTC. Its translation: CASSESGANVLTF.

This clone was found a few times. This chain links TRBV11-2 with TRBJ2-2; D is unclear. CDR3 length: 16 residues. The V end lost 0 bases, the J end lost 2 bases, and 10 bases lay between the germline ends. CDR1 and CDR2 from the germline V gene are SGHAT and FQNNGV. In DNA, the CDR3 is TGTGCCAGCAGCTTAGAGGCCGCGAGAAACACCGGGGAGCTGTTTTTT. Its translation is CASSLEAARNTGELFF.

This clone came up a few times. This chain connects TRBV7-2 to TRBJ2-7; 7 bases line up with TRBD2. CDR3 length equals 16 residues. Trimming cost V 5 bases and J 0 bases; bases outside gene matches: 10. CDR1 SGHTA and CDR2 FQGNSA come from the germline V gene. CDR3 amino acids: CASSVSTGTTSYEQYF. CDR3 in DNA: TGTGCCAGCAGCGTAAGCACCGGGACTACCTCCTACGAGCAGTACTTC.

V and J are TRBV19 and TRBJ2-3; no definite D call. The CDR3 has 14 amino acids. The germline gives CDR1 LNHDA, CDR2 SQIVND (reference sequence). V gave up 2 bases and J gave up 10 bases, with 16 bases separating them. The CDR3 loop is CASSIPGPTSAQYF. For the CDR3, the DNA is TGTGCCAGTAGTATACCAGGACCCACATCCGCGCAGTATTTT. Together with reference TRBV19 and TRBJ2-3, the CDR3 gives the full variable domain: DGGITQSPKYLFRKEGQNVTLSCEQNLNHDAMYWYRQDPGQGLRLIYYSQIVNDFQKGDIAEGYSVSREKKESFPLTVTSAQKNPTAFYLCASSIPGPTSAQYFGPGTRLTVL.

The sample holds a few counts of this clone. The chain recombines TRBV30 with TRBJ1-3; TRBD1 is a possible D gene (5 bases). This CDR3 comprises 14 residues. In germline, CDR1 is GTSNPN, CDR2 SVGIG (reference sequence). The V end lost 1 base, the J end lost 3 bases, and 10 bases lay between the germline ends. CDR3 region: CAWSEGVRGNTIYF. The CDR3, as DNA: TGTGCCTGGAGTGAAGGGGTTCGTGGAAACACCATATATTTT.

J is TRBJ1-1 and V is TRBV7-8; tentative D call: TRBD1 (6 bases). In germline, CDR1 is SGHVS, CDR2 FQNEAQ. The CDR3 has 16 amino acids. V gave up 5 bases and J gave up 4 bases, with 20 bases separating them. The CDR3 coding sequence is TGTGCCAGCAGCCGCCTCCTAGTGGGGGCGGGCACTGAAGCTTTCTTT. It translates to CASSRLLVGAGTEAFF.

This clone was seen a few times. This chain uses TRBV25-1 with TRBJ1-5; D is uncertain. V lost 6 bases, J lost 4 bases, and 16 bases lay in between. CDR1 is MGHDK, CDR2 SYGVNS, per germline. This CDR3 contains 15 residues. DNA of the CDR3: TGTGCCAGCAGCCCCCTGGAGGGTTGGAATCAGCCCCAGCATTTT. Translated, it gives CASSPLEGWNQPQHF.

The CDR3 bases are TGCAGCGGCAGGGTAGGAGGGGAGACCCAGTACTTC. As protein: CSGRVGGETQYF. V gene TRBV29-1 combines with J gene TRBJ2-5; possible D gene TRBD2, 6 bases. The CDR3 covers 12 residues. The V end lost 7 bases, the J end lost 5 bases, and 14 bases lay between the germline ends. Germline CDR1 is SQVTM and CDR2 is ANQGSEA.

The J gene is TRBJ1-2, the V gene TRBV2, with TRBD1 as a possible D gene (5 bases). Germline CDR1 and CDR2: SNHLY and FYNNEI. This CDR3 spans 14 amino acids. Trimming took off 5 bases at V and 3 bases at J, with 13 bases between the two ends. In nucleotides, the CDR3 is TGTGCCAGCAGTAGACGGGGGGGAGACTATGGCTACACCTTC. This codes for CASSRRGGDYGYTF. The full variable domain, with the rest looked up from reference TRBV2 and TRBJ1-2, is EPEVTQTPSHQVTQMGQEVILRCVPISNHLYFYWYRQILGQKVEFLVSFYNNEISEKSEIFDDQFSVERPDGSNFTLKIRSTKLEDSAMYFCASSRRGGDYGYTFGSGTRLTVV.

The V call is TRBV29-1, the J call TRBJ1-1; 7 positions match TRBD1. This CDR3 region has 12 residues. V trimming: 5 bases; J trimming: 10 bases; junction bases outside the gene matches: 10. Germline V gene sequence: CDR1 SQVTM, CDR2 ANQGSEA. In nucleotides, the CDR3 is TGCAGCGTTCTGACAGGGAAGGAGACAGCTTTCTTT. Protein sequence: CSVLTGKETAFF.

The chain recombines TRBV7-2 with TRBJ2-3; 8 positions agree with TRBD2. Germline CDR1 is SGHTA and CDR2 is FQGNSA. The CDR3 totals 19 residues. V was clipped by 2 bases and J by 0 bases; unmatched bases: 13. Here the CDR3 reads CASSLSWGLGVTSTDTQYF. As DNA, the CDR3 is TGTGCCAGCAGCTTATCTTGGGGACTAGGGGTAACTAGCACAGATACGCAGTATTTT.

In the case of this clone: The same CDR3 arises from other DNA sequences in this sample as well. V usage is TRBV27 and J usage is TRBJ2-6; D remains unclear. V was shortened by 2 bases and J by 2 bases, with 4 bases between the two germline ends. The CDR3 has 14 residues. The germline CDR1 and CDR2 sequences are MNHEY and SMNVEV (reference sequence). The DNA of the CDR3 is TGTGCCAGCAGTTTAGAGACTGGGGCCAACGTCCTGACTTTC. Translating gives CASSLETGANVLTF.

J is TRBJ2-3 and V is TRBV5-4; D uncertain. CDR1 is SGHNT and CDR2 is YYREEE in the germline V gene (reference sequence). V lost 2 bases and J 3 bases, leaving 16 bases between the germline ends. This CDR3 contains 16 residues. The DNA for the CDR3 is TGTGCCAGCAGCTTACGTGGTTCTCCGAGGACAGATACGCAGTATTTT. The encoded protein is CASSLRGSPRTDTQYF.

V is TRBV4-3 and J is TRBJ2-7; TRBD1 matches 7 bases. Germline values: CDR1 LGHNA, CDR2 YSLEER. V was clipped by 3 bases and J by 5 bases; unmatched bases: 10. The CDR3 is 15 amino acids. The DNA of the CDR3 is TGCGCCAGCAGCCAGGTGGGACAGAGCAGGAACGAGCAGTACTTC. Translated: CASSQVGQSRNEQYF.

This clone was seen a handful of times. The chain uses TRBV10-3 and TRBJ2-7, with D perhaps TRBD2 (6 bases). CDR3 size: 12 residues. CDR1 ENHRY and CDR2 SYGVKD come from the germline V gene. Trimming pared 8 bases from V and 6 bases from J, leaving 14 bases between. The CDR3 sequence: CAISGDTSEQYF. DNA of the CDR3: TGTGCCATCTCGGGGGATACGAGCGAGCAGTACTTC.

This clone was detected many times. V usage is TRBV9 and J usage is TRBJ1-5; D unclear. CDR3 length: 15 amino acids. The V gene's germline CDR1 is SGDLS and CDR2 YYNGEE. V was trimmed by 1 base and J by 1 base, leaving 9 bases between them. This CDR3 reads CASSVTGSSNQPQHF. Written as DNA, the CDR3 is TGTGCCAGCAGCGTAACGGGCAGCAGCAATCAGCCCCAGCATTTT.

V is TRBV2 and J is TRBJ1-5; D call uncertain. V was cut by 3 bases and J by 1 base, with 10 bases left in between. The CDR3 is 15 residues long. Per germline, CDR1 SNHLY and CDR2 FYNNEI. DNA of the CDR3: TGTGCCAGCAGTGAGTGGGGTACAAGCAATCAGCCCCAGCATTTT. Its protein is CASSEWGTSNQPQHF.

There are a few counts of this clone. This sample also contains other DNA sequences that code for the same CDR3. The chain joins TRBV29-1 to TRBJ2-7; D gene ambiguous. This CDR3 comprises 11 residues. Germline CDR1 and CDR2: SQVTM and ANQGSEA. Trimming shortened V by 4 bases and J by 3 bases, and 7 bases separated the two germline ends. The CDR3 loop is CSVVSGYEQYF. The DNA for the CDR3 is TGCAGCGTTGTGTCCGGCTACGAGCAGTACTTC.

This clone was observed a handful of times. Other DNA variants within this sample encode the same CDR3. The rearrangement uses TRBV6-5 and TRBJ1-3; D remains ambiguous. Germline V gives CDR1 MNHEY, CDR2 SVGAGI. The CDR3 runs to 11 residues. V was cut by 6 bases and J by 4 bases, with 4 bases left in between. DNA of the CDR3: TGTGCCAGCAGGGGAGGAAACACCATATATTTT. This gives the protein CASRGGNTIYF.

The chain is built from TRBV2 and TRBJ2-5; 7 bases fit TRBD2. V trimming: 8 bases; J trimming: 1 base; junction bases outside the gene matches: 10. The CDR3 has 15 residues. CDR1 is SNHLY and CDR2 is FYNNEI in the germline V gene. The CDR3 DNA reads TGTGCCAGCTCACCCCAAGGGAGGGCCCAAGAGACCCAGTACTTC. It is translated as CASSPQGRAQETQYF. Filled out from reference TRBV2 and TRBJ2-5, the complete variable domain reads EPEVTQTPSHQVTQMGQEVILRCVPISNHLYFYWYRQILGQKVEFLVSFYNNEISEKSEIFDDQFSVERPDGSNFTLKIRSTKLEDSAMYFCASSPQGRAQETQYFGPGTRLLVL.

In this sample, this clone turned up a few times. This chain links TRBV9 with TRBJ2-3, with 11 bases that match TRBD2. The length of the CDR3 is 17 residues. Germline CDR1 SGDLS, CDR2 YYNGEE. The V gene end was trimmed by 3 bases and the J gene end by 2 bases; junction bases not matched to a gene: 8. Here the CDR3 reads CASSGSYSGGATDTQYF. The CDR3 DNA reads as TGTGCCAGCAGCGGATCTTATAGCGGGGGGGCCACAGATACGCAGTATTTT.